This T cell receptor (beta chain) was recorded in a study of patients and donors after allogeneic stem cell transplantation (dated by TCRdb to 2019 to 2021). This clonotype was seen more than once but under ten times. The specificity of this receptor is unknown. Per-base qualities were not stored, and no clone one base away is much larger. Receptors were amplified or captured by RT-PCR. Sequencing instrument: NextSeq 550. In-frame beta chains were kept once TCRdb had trimmed the public reads at Q25 with fastp and called clones with MiXCR. Rows with one shared CDR3 protein collapse into an entry with the most common genes and DNA. Present in this sample are approximately 170,000 distinct CDR3 sequences, about 24% of which were seen just once. The biggest ten clones account for roughly a quarter of the sample. The trim is 7 bases for V and 2 bases for J, with a gap of 11 bases between the germline ends. Including cysteine and phenylalanine, the CDR3 has 13 amino acids. CDR3 DNA is the only sequence kept; it has 39 bases, read in frame from the first base.

The material sequenced was blood, either unsorted or a sorted T cell fraction (not recorded which). The sequence was collected from a human donor who was either an allogeneic HSCT recipient or a stem cell or donor lymphocyte infusion donor (not recorded which). It is not recorded whose cells these are; they may come from a transplant donor. Rearrangement joined TRBV12-3 or TRBV12-4 to TRBJ2-5, with no D gene named confidently. The DNA reads TGTGCCAGCACCGCCGACCAACAAGAGACCCAGTACTTC. It encodes CASTADQQETQYF.